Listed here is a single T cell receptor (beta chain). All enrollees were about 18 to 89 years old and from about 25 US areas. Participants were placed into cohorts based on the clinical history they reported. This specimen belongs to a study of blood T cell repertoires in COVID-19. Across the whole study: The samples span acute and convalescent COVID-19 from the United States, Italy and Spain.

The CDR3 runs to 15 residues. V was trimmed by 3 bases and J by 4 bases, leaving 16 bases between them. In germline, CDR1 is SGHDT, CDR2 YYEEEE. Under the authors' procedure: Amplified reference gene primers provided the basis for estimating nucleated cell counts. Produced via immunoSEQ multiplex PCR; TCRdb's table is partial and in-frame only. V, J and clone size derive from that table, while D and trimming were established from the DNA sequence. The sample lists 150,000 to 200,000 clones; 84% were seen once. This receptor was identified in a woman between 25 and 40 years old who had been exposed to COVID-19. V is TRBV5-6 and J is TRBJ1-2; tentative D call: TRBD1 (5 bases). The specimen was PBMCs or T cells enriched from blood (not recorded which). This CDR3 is CASSWTAGGSYGYTF. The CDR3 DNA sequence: TGTGCCAGCAGCTGGACGGCGGGGGGGTCCTATGGCTACACCTTC.